These T cell receptor beta chains were read from a single sample in a study of shared clonotypes between healthy human individuals. TCRdb's table, derived via immunoSEQ multiplex PCR, lists solely in-frame clones and lacks some. The repertoire holds nearly 2 million clones, with about 95% as singletons. Sequencing was carried out using naive CD8+ T cells sorted from blood. The receptors here all came from a man between 18 and 35 years old in good health. CDR3s include the opening cysteine and the closing phenylalanine or tryptophan. The order of the fields is J gene, V gene, clone size, D gene, CDR3 length, CDR3 protein, CDR3 DNA. A D gene is named only where the DNA matches it firmly. Where a row states a size, it is once, few, many or the class of an expanded clone; other rows omit it.

J gene: TRBJ2-1; V gene: TRBV4-1; clone size: .; D gene: TRBD1; CDR3 length: 15; CDR3 protein: CASSQDITGENEQFF; CDR3 DNA: TGCGCCAGCAGCCAAGATATAACAGGGGAGAATGAGCAGTTCTTC
J gene: TRBJ2-7; V gene: TRBV6-5; clone size: .; D gene: TRBD2; CDR3 length: 14; CDR3 protein: CASRLAGGPEEQYF; CDR3 DNA: TGTGCCAGCAGGTTAGCGGGAGGGCCGGAGGAGCAGTACTTC
J gene: TRBJ1-1; V gene: TRBV6-9; clone size: .; D gene: .; CDR3 length: 13; CDR3 protein: CASSPGGNTEAFF; CDR3 DNA: TGTGCCAGCAGTCCTGGGGGGAACACTGAAGCTTTCTTT
J gene: TRBJ1-5; V gene: TRBV4-3; clone size: .; D gene: .; CDR3 length: 13; CDR3 protein: CASSQDGNQPQHF; CDR3 DNA: TGCGCCAGCAGCCAAGATGGGAATCAGCCCCAGCATTTT
J gene: TRBJ2-7; V gene: TRBV5-1; clone size: .; D gene: .; CDR3 length: 15; CDR3 protein: CASSWAEGMGYEQYF; CDR3 DNA: TGCGCCAGCAGCTGGGCGGAGGGTATGGGCTACGAGCAGTACTTC
J gene: TRBJ2-5; V gene: TRBV13; clone size: .; D gene: .; CDR3 length: 11; CDR3 protein: CASSRGETQYF; CDR3 DNA: TGTGCCAGCAGCCGCGGAGAGACCCAGTACTTC
J gene: TRBJ2-2; V gene: TRBV7-3; clone size: .; D gene: TRBD2; CDR3 length: 14; CDR3 protein: CASSPIAGTGELFF; CDR3 DNA: TGTGCCAGCAGCCCTATAGCGGGGACCGGGGAGCTGTTTTTT
J gene: TRBJ2-3; V gene: TRBV19; clone size: .; D gene: TRBD2; CDR3 length: 14; CDR3 protein: CASSISAGGDTQYF; CDR3 DNA: TGTGCCAGTAGTATTTCGGCGGGGGGAGATACGCAGTATTTT
J gene: TRBJ1-2; V gene: TRBV5-6; clone size: .; D gene: .; CDR3 length: 14; CDR3 protein: CASSPGGYVDGYTF; CDR3 DNA: TGTGCCAGCAGCCCTGGGGGGTATGTTGATGGCTACACCTTC
J gene: TRBJ1-2; V gene: TRBV7-9; clone size: few; D gene: .; CDR3 length: 12; CDR3 protein: CASSLDPNGYTF; CDR3 DNA: TGTGCCAGCAGCTTAGACCCAAATGGCTACACCTTC
J gene: TRBJ1-5; V gene: TRBV30; clone size: few; D gene: .; CDR3 length: 13; CDR3 protein: CAWSVGGNQPQHF; CDR3 DNA: TGTGCCTGGAGTGTAGGTGGGAATCAGCCCCAGCATTTT
J gene: TRBJ1-6; V gene: TRBV5-6; clone size: .; D gene: .; CDR3 length: 16; CDR3 protein: CASSFEGQSLNSPLHF; CDR3 DNA: TGTGCCAGCAGCTTCGAAGGACAGAGCTTAAATTCACCCCTCCACTTT
J gene: TRBJ1-2; V gene: TRBV16; clone size: .; D gene: .; CDR3 length: 16; CDR3 protein: CASSHLPTGFGYGYTF; CDR3 DNA: TGTGCCAGCAGCCACCTCCCGACGGGCTTTGGCTATGGCTACACCTTC
J gene: TRBJ1-6; V gene: TRBV13; clone size: .; D gene: .; CDR3 length: 15; CDR3 protein: CASSLTVLSNSPLHF; CDR3 DNA: TGTGCCAGCAGCCTAACGGTCCTAAGCAATTCACCCCTCCACTTT
J gene: TRBJ2-5; V gene: TRBV11-2; clone size: .; D gene: TRBD2; CDR3 length: 15; CDR3 protein: CASSPLAGGQETQYF; CDR3 DNA: TGTGCCAGCAGCCCGTTAGCGGGGGGGCAAGAGACCCAGTACTTC
J gene: TRBJ2-7; V gene: TRBV5-6; clone size: .; D gene: TRBD2; CDR3 length: 16; CDR3 protein: CASSDRASGDLGEQYF; CDR3 DNA: TGTGCCAGCAGTGACAGGGCTAGCGGGGACCTCGGGGAGCAGTACTTC
J gene: TRBJ2-7; V gene: TRBV10-3; clone size: .; D gene: .; CDR3 length: 13; CDR3 protein: CAIERDGSYEQYF; CDR3 DNA: TGTGCCATCGAGAGGGACGGCTCCTACGAGCAGTACTTC
J gene: TRBJ2-5; V gene: TRBV6-1; clone size: .; D gene: TRBD1; CDR3 length: 16; CDR3 protein: CASSDIVRTGDETQYF; CDR3 DNA: TGTGCCAGCAGTGATATCGTTAGGACAGGGGACGAGACCCAGTACTTC
J gene: TRBJ1-5; V gene: TRBV30; clone size: .; D gene: .; CDR3 length: 14; CDR3 protein: CAWSQGSSNQPQHF; CDR3 DNA: TGTGCCTGGAGTCAGGGCAGTTCCAATCAGCCCCAGCATTTT
J gene: TRBJ2-7; V gene: TRBV10-2; clone size: .; D gene: .; CDR3 length: 15; CDR3 protein: CASSPSGTPHDEQYF; CDR3 DNA: TGCGCCAGCAGTCCCAGTGGAACCCCCCACGACGAGCAGTACTTC
J gene: TRBJ1-2; V gene: TRBV6-5; clone size: .; D gene: .; CDR3 length: 10; CDR3 protein: CATVSFGYTF; CDR3 DNA: TGTGCCACCGTCTCTTTTGGCTACACCTTC
J gene: TRBJ2-3; V gene: TRBV10-2; clone size: .; D gene: TRBD2; CDR3 length: 15; CDR3 protein: CASSELLAGADTQYF; CDR3 DNA: TGCGCCAGCAGTGAGTTACTAGCGGGAGCAGATACGCAGTATTTT
J gene: TRBJ2-7; V gene: TRBV5-6; clone size: .; D gene: TRBD1; CDR3 length: 15; CDR3 protein: CASSWWGTGVDEQYF; CDR3 DNA: TGTGCCAGCAGCTGGTGGGGGACAGGGGTGGACGAGCAGTACTTC
J gene: TRBJ2-6; V gene: TRBV30; clone size: once; D gene: .; CDR3 length: 14; CDR3 protein: CAWSARWGANVLTF; CDR3 DNA: TGTGCCTGGAGTGCCCGGTGGGGGGCCAACGTCCTGACTTTC
J gene: TRBJ1-2; V gene: TRBV6-1; clone size: .; D gene: .; CDR3 length: 13; CDR3 protein: CASSDWTETGYTF; CDR3 DNA: TGTGCCAGCAGTGACTGGACAGAGACTGGCTACACCTTC
J gene: TRBJ1-1; V gene: TRBV7-9; clone size: .; D gene: .; CDR3 length: 15; CDR3 protein: CASSLEEGVNTEAFF; CDR3 DNA: TGTGCCAGCAGCTTAGAGGAAGGGGTGAACACTGAAGCTTTCTTT
J gene: TRBJ1-5; V gene: TRBV9; clone size: .; D gene: .; CDR3 length: 15; CDR3 protein: CASSAPGVGNQPQHF; CDR3 DNA: TGTGCCAGCAGCGCCCCAGGGGTTGGAAATCAGCCCCAGCATTTT
J gene: TRBJ1-2; V gene: TRBV15; clone size: .; D gene: .; CDR3 length: 14; CDR3 protein: CATSRDRQDYGYTF; CDR3 DNA: TGTGCCACCAGCAGAGATCGACAAGATTATGGCTACACCTTC
J gene: TRBJ2-7; V gene: TRBV13; clone size: .; D gene: .; CDR3 length: 15; CDR3 protein: CASSLSGSPSYEQYF; CDR3 DNA: TGTGCCAGCAGCTTGTCTGGGAGCCCCTCCTACGAGCAGTACTTC
J gene: TRBJ1-1; V gene: TRBV2; clone size: .; D gene: .; CDR3 length: 14; CDR3 protein: CASSERTEYTEAFF; CDR3 DNA: TGTGCCAGCAGCGAGAGGACAGAGTACACTGAAGCTTTCTTT
J gene: TRBJ2-1; V gene: TRBV7-8; clone size: .; D gene: TRBD1; CDR3 length: 17; CDR3 protein: CASSLVGGQGSYNEQFF; CDR3 DNA: TGTGCCAGCAGCTTAGTCGGAGGACAGGGGAGCTACAATGAGCAGTTCTTC
J gene: TRBJ1-4; V gene: TRBV27; clone size: .; D gene: TRBD1; CDR3 length: 14; CDR3 protein: CASSLTGVNEKLFF; CDR3 DNA: TGTGCCAGCAGTCTGACAGGGGTTAATGAAAAACTGTTTTTT
J gene: TRBJ1-2; V gene: TRBV7-9; clone size: .; D gene: TRBD1; CDR3 length: 16; CDR3 protein: CASSLTDRGLTYGYTF; CDR3 DNA: TGTGCCAGCAGCTTAACCGACAGGGGGTTGACCTATGGCTACACCTTC
J gene: TRBJ1-1; V gene: TRBV27; clone size: .; D gene: TRBD1; CDR3 length: 14; CDR3 protein: CASSYTGGNTEAFF; CDR3 DNA: TGTGCCAGCAGCTATACAGGGGGTAACACTGAAGCTTTCTTT
J gene: TRBJ2-3; V gene: TRBV4-3; clone size: .; D gene: TRBD2; CDR3 length: 15; CDR3 protein: CASSRLAGGTDTQYF; CDR3 DNA: TGCGCCAGCAGTCGACTAGCGGGAGGCACAGATACGCAGTATTTT
J gene: TRBJ1-1; V gene: TRBV5-4; clone size: .; D gene: TRBD1; CDR3 length: 14; CDR3 protein: CASSLEGGGTEAFF; CDR3 DNA: TGTGCCAGCAGCTTGGAAGGGGGCGGCACTGAAGCTTTCTTT
J gene: TRBJ2-5; V gene: TRBV6-7; clone size: .; D gene: .; CDR3 length: 13; CDR3 protein: CASSLAPPETQYF; CDR3 DNA: TGTGCCAGCAGTCTCGCCCCCCCAGAGACCCAGTACTTC
J gene: TRBJ2-1; V gene: TRBV7-7; clone size: once; D gene: TRBD1; CDR3 length: 17; CDR3 protein: CASSPKTGARSVNEQFF; CDR3 DNA: TGTGCTAGCAGCCCTAAGACAGGGGCGCGCAGTGTCAATGAGCAGTTCTTC
J gene: TRBJ2-7; V gene: TRBV4-1; clone size: .; D gene: .; CDR3 length: 12; CDR3 protein: CASSQAGYEQYF; CDR3 DNA: TGCGCCAGCAGCCAAGCGGGCTACGAGCAGTACTTC
J gene: TRBJ2-7; V gene: TRBV11-2; clone size: .; D gene: TRBD2; CDR3 length: 14; CDR3 protein: CASSSGLAIYEQYF; CDR3 DNA: TGTGCCAGCAGCTCGGGACTAGCGATCTACGAGCAGTACTTC
J gene: TRBJ2-5; V gene: TRBV4-1; clone size: .; D gene: .; CDR3 length: 15; CDR3 protein: CASSQNILPGETQYF; CDR3 DNA: TGCGCCAGCAGCCAAAACATCCTCCCGGGCGAGACCCAGTACTTC
J gene: TRBJ2-3; V gene: TRBV10-2; clone size: .; D gene: TRBD2; CDR3 length: 18; CDR3 protein: CASSESEGAGGPPDTQYF; CDR3 DNA: TGCGCCAGCAGTGAGTCAGAGGGGGCGGGGGGGCCGCCAGATACGCAGTATTTT
J gene: TRBJ2-7; V gene: TRBV4-1; clone size: .; D gene: .; CDR3 length: 15; CDR3 protein: CASSQDLKGTYEQYF; CDR3 DNA: TGCGCCAGCAGCCAAGATCTTAAGGGAACCTACGAGCAGTACTTC
J gene: TRBJ2-7; V gene: TRBV27; clone size: .; D gene: .; CDR3 length: 15; CDR3 protein: CASSPFGGASYEQYF; CDR3 DNA: TGTGCCAGCAGTCCATTCGGGGGAGCCTCCTACGAGCAGTACTTC
J gene: TRBJ1-5; V gene: TRBV28; clone size: .; D gene: .; CDR3 length: 16; CDR3 protein: CASSLGYIHGGQPQHF; CDR3 DNA: TGTGCCAGCAGTTTGGGGTACATCCATGGGGGTCAGCCCCAGCATTTT
J gene: TRBJ1-5; V gene: TRBV28; clone size: .; D gene: .; CDR3 length: 14; CDR3 protein: CASSLTENNQPQHF; CDR3 DNA: TGTGCCAGCAGTTTGACGGAAAACAATCAGCCCCAGCATTTT
J gene: TRBJ1-1; V gene: TRBV7-2; clone size: .; D gene: .; CDR3 length: 13; CDR3 protein: CASSFGQITEAFF; CDR3 DNA: TGTGCCAGCAGCTTTGGACAGATCACTGAAGCTTTCTTT
J gene: TRBJ2-7; V gene: TRBV5-8; clone size: .; D gene: .; CDR3 length: 13; CDR3 protein: CASSSGLTYEQYF; CDR3 DNA: TGTGCCAGCAGTTCGGGACTCACCTACGAGCAGTACTTC
J gene: TRBJ2-7; V gene: TRBV10-3; clone size: .; D gene: .; CDR3 length: 13; CDR3 protein: CAISVGSRYEQYF; CDR3 DNA: TGTGCCATCAGTGTAGGCTCCCGGTACGAGCAGTACTTC
J gene: TRBJ2-7; V gene: TRBV5-6; clone size: .; D gene: TRBD1; CDR3 length: 13; CDR3 protein: CASSIGTGWEQYF; CDR3 DNA: TGTGCCAGCAGCATCGGGACAGGATGGGAGCAGTACTTC
J gene: TRBJ2-7; V gene: TRBV6-6; clone size: .; D gene: .; CDR3 length: 15; CDR3 protein: CASSYSADSSYEQYF; CDR3 DNA: TGTGCCAGCAGTTACAGTGCGGACAGCTCCTACGAGCAGTACTTC
J gene: TRBJ2-7; V gene: TRBV5-1; clone size: .; D gene: TRBD2; CDR3 length: 14; CDR3 protein: CASSYHREVYEQYF; CDR3 DNA: TGCGCCAGCAGCTATCACCGGGAGGTTTACGAGCAGTACTTC
J gene: TRBJ2-3; V gene: TRBV7-9; clone size: .; D gene: .; CDR3 length: 15; CDR3 protein: CASMPGFSISSTQYF; CDR3 DNA: TGTGCCAGCATGCCCGGGTTCTCTATTTCATCAACGCAGTATTTT